The rows below give T cell receptor beta chains drawn from one sample of a study of CD8+ T cells in alopecia areata. Using immunoSEQ multiplex PCR, the repertoire was profiled, and TCRdb retains in-frame clones only, with some absent. The data hold around 170,000 clones, with about half observed a single time. The material was CD8+ T cells sorted from blood, obtained around week 53, from a patient treated with tofacitinib. The receptors shown here come from a human donor with alopecia areata. Both conserved end residues are part of each CDR3. D genes are given only for firm matches. The size of a clone is reported for some rows only, either as once, few or many, or as a class for expanded clones.

CDR3nt: TGCAGCGTGTCGTCCTGGGGGGAGTCTGGAAACACCATATATTTT; CDR3aa: CSVSSWGESGNTIYF; d_gene: -; v_gene: TRBV29-1; abundance: -; j_gene: TRBJ1-3
CDR3nt: TGTGCCAGCAGCTTAGCCAGGGCCGATAATTCACCCCTCCACTTT; CDR3aa: CASSLARADNSPLHF; d_gene: -; v_gene: TRBV11-2; abundance: -; j_gene: TRBJ1-6
CDR3nt: TGTGCCAGCAGCTACAGGGGGGGTAACACTGAAGCTTTCTTT; CDR3aa: CASSYRGGNTEAFF; d_gene: TRBD1; v_gene: TRBV9; abundance: -; j_gene: TRBJ1-1
CDR3nt: TGTGCCAGCAGTGACAATTGGGACAATTATGGCTACACCTTC; CDR3aa: CASSDNWDNYGYTF; d_gene: -; v_gene: TRBV6-1; abundance: -; j_gene: TRBJ1-2
CDR3nt: TGCGCCAGCAGCCAAGCGGCACCCTTGGGCACTGAAGCTTTCTTT; CDR3aa: CASSQAAPLGTEAFF; d_gene: -; v_gene: TRBV4-1; abundance: -; j_gene: TRBJ1-1
CDR3nt: TGTGCCAGCAGCGTAGGTAGGGGGCCTGAAAAACTGTTTTTT; CDR3aa: CASSVGRGPEKLFF; d_gene: TRBD1; v_gene: TRBV9; abundance: -; j_gene: TRBJ1-4
CDR3nt: TGCAGCCTTTTGGGGGATACGCAGTATTTT; CDR3aa: CSLLGDTQYF; d_gene: -; v_gene: TRBV29-1; abundance: -; j_gene: TRBJ2-3
CDR3nt: TGCGCCAGCAGCTTGGCCCCCAAGGACACAGATACGCAGTATTTT; CDR3aa: CASSLAPKDTDTQYF; d_gene: -; v_gene: TRBV5-1; abundance: -; j_gene: TRBJ2-3
CDR3nt: TGTGCCAGCAGTTTACCTCGTTCTGAGCAGTTCTTC; CDR3aa: CASSLPRSEQFF; d_gene: -; v_gene: TRBV27; abundance: -; j_gene: TRBJ2-1
CDR3nt: TGTGCCAGCTCACCACCGCTTAGCACAGATACGCAGTATTTT; CDR3aa: CASSPPLSTDTQYF; d_gene: -; v_gene: TRBV18; abundance: -; j_gene: TRBJ2-3
CDR3nt: TGTGCCAGCAGCCCCATCAACTTGGCAAATGAAAAACTGTTTTTT; CDR3aa: CASSPINLANEKLFF; d_gene: -; v_gene: TRBV14; abundance: few; j_gene: TRBJ1-4
CDR3nt: TGTGCCAGCAGCTTTGGTATGACTGAAGCTTTCTTT; CDR3aa: CASSFGMTEAFF; d_gene: -; v_gene: TRBV7-9; abundance: -; j_gene: TRBJ1-1
CDR3nt: TGTGCCAGCAGCCAAACACCCACTAGCCCAACTTACAATGAGCAGTTCTTC; CDR3aa: CASSQTPTSPTYNEQFF; d_gene: -; v_gene: TRBV4-2; abundance: -; j_gene: TRBJ2-1
CDR3nt: TGTGCCAGCAGCTTCCCTAGGGCTAGCCAGTACAATGAGCAGTTCTTC; CDR3aa: CASSFPRASQYNEQFF; d_gene: -; v_gene: TRBV7-6; abundance: few; j_gene: TRBJ2-1
CDR3nt: TGTGCCACCAGCAGGACTAGCGGGGGGGCAGATACGCAGTATTTT; CDR3aa: CATSRTSGGADTQYF; d_gene: TRBD2; v_gene: TRBV15; abundance: -; j_gene: TRBJ2-3
CDR3nt: TGTGCCACCTTCACCGACTACACAGATACGCAGTATTTT; CDR3aa: CATFTDYTDTQYF; d_gene: -; v_gene: TRBV6-5; abundance: -; j_gene: TRBJ2-3